The 23 T cell receptor beta chains below come from one sample, sequenced in a study of cytomegalovirus exposure and HLA in healthy donors. The PCR was carried out with 60 Vbeta primers and 13 Jbeta primers. Only in-frame clones appear in the TCRdb table, and some are missing; sequencing was by immunoSEQ multiplex PCR. The sample data list 190,000 or so clones. The sequenced sample was PBMCs. The source is a boy aged 10-17 years in good health and CMV-seronegative.

The CDR3 nucleotides are TGTGCCAGCAGTTTACTCGGGGACACTGAAGCTTTCTTT. It is translated as CASSLLGDTEAFF. This chain uses TRBV27 with TRBJ1-1; D is uncertain. Germline CDR1 and CDR2: MNHEY and SMNVEV (reference sequence). CDR3 length equals 13 residues. Trimming shortened V by 2 bases and J by 3 bases, and 7 bases separated the two germline ends.

This sequence joins TRBV6-5 and TRBJ1-6, with 8 bases lining up with TRBD1. The CDR3 extends over 14 amino acids. Germline lookup yields CDR1 MNHEY and CDR2 SVGAGI. The CDR3 loop is CATSRTGMDSPLHF. In DNA, the CDR3 is TGTGCTACTAGTCGGACAGGGATGGATTCACCCCTCCACTTT.

CDR3 DNA: TGTGCCAGCAGCCAAGTGCAGGGGGGAGGTGAAAAACTGTTTTTT. Its protein product is CASSQVQGGGEKLFF. This rearrangement joins TRBV4-2 to TRBJ1-4; 7 nucleotides agree with TRBD1. With V trimmed by 1 base and J by 7 bases, 6 bases remained unmatched. CDR1 is LGHNA and CDR2 is YNFKEQ in the germline V gene. The CDR3 contains 15 residues.

The rearrangement links TRBV4-1 to TRBJ1-2, with D perhaps TRBD1 (5 bases). The CDR3 is 15 residues long. Trimming took 1 base from V and 4 from J, leaving 13 bases between them. In germline, CDR1 is MGHRA, CDR2 YSYEKL. In DNA form, the CDR3 reads TGCGCCAGCAGCCAAGTTCCGGGGGGTGGCTATGGCTACACCTTC. It specifies CASSQVPGGGYGYTF.

The chain couples TRBV7-9 to TRBJ2-3; TRBD2 aligns across 8 bases. Germline CDR1 SEHNR, CDR2 FQNEAQ (reference sequence). The CDR3 length is 16 residues. The V and J ends lost 5 bases and 4 bases, in that order; junction bases with no gene match: 11. Written as DNA, the CDR3 is TGTGCCAGCAGCGCCCCTCCGGGACTAGTGGCAGATACGCAGTATTTT. Encoded protein: CASSAPPGLVADTQYF.

J is TRBJ1-1 and V is TRBV28; possible D gene TRBD1, 6 bases. Trimming left V 5 bases short and J 7 bases short, with 20 bases between. From germline, CDR1 is MDHEN and CDR2 SYDVKM. The CDR3 is 15 amino acids. CDR3 in amino acids: CASSPTGHQGLEAFF. The CDR3 nucleotides are TGTGCCAGCAGTCCTACGGGACACCAGGGTCTTGAAGCTTTCTTT.

This rearrangement joins TRBV18 to TRBJ2-5; D might be TRBD1 (6 bases). Trimming removed 8 bases at V and 1 base at J, with 20 bases between. Germline V gives CDR1 KGHSH, CDR2 LQKENI. CDR3 size: 16 residues. CDR3 DNA: TGTGCCAGCCGGGTCGGACAGCGCAGCTTCCAAGAGACCCAGTACTTC. Residues: CASRVGQRSFQETQYF.

The rearrangement uses TRBV2 and TRBJ2-3, with 10 nucleotides matching TRBD2. CDR1 and CDR2 (germline): SNHLY, FYNNEI. With V trimmed by 4 bases and J by 3 bases, 7 bases remained unmatched. The CDR3 runs to 16 residues. The CDR3 nucleotides read TGTGCCAGCAGTGGCAGCGGGGGGGCTCTTACAGATACGCAGTATTTT. Residues: CASSGSGGALTDTQYF.

The rearrangement uses TRBV19 and TRBJ1-1; 8 bases agree with TRBD1. The CDR3 length is 15 residues. Germline V gene lookup returns CDR1 LNHDA and CDR2 SQIVND (reference sequence). Unmatched junction bases numbered 11, after V lost 4 bases and J lost 7 bases. The CDR3 sequence is CASSSRRTGTGEAFF. The CDR3 region has the DNA TGTGCCAGTAGTAGCCGCCGGACAGGGACAGGTGAAGCTTTCTTT.

The chain uses TRBV29-1 and TRBJ2-7, with D tentatively TRBD1 (5 bases). V lost 1 base to trimming and J lost 1 base, with 8 bases between them. This CDR3 is 13 amino acids long. Germline CDR1 and CDR2: SQVTM and ANQGSEA. CDR3 in DNA: TGCAGCGTTGAAGTCGACAGTTCCTACGAGCAGTACTTC. It specifies CSVEVDSSYEQYF.

This sequence joins TRBV5-4 and TRBJ1-2, with 10 nucleotides matching TRBD1. This CDR3 region has 15 residues. V lost 4 bases and J lost 8; bases outside the gene matches: 11. Germline V lookup: CDR1 SGHNT, CDR2 YYREEE (reference sequence). The DNA for the CDR3 is TGTGCCAGCAGCAAAAGACAGGGGGCGCGCGACGGCTACACCTTC. Translated, it gives CASSKRQGARDGYTF.

The rearrangement links TRBV6-1 to TRBJ1-1; tentatively, D is TRBD1 (6 bases). Germline CDR1 is MNHNS and CDR2 is SASEGT. Trimming took 0 bases from V and 2 from J, leaving 16 bases between them. The CDR3 totals 17 residues. CDR3 residues: CASSEAPTGHLNTEAFF. DNA for the CDR3: TGTGCCAGCAGTGAAGCCCCTACGGGACACCTTAACACTGAAGCTTTCTTT.

The chain uses TRBV19 and TRBJ1-2; perhaps TRBD1 as D (5 bases). The CDR3 has 13 amino acids. Trimming cost V 3 bases and J 2 bases, with 7 bases left between them. Germline V gene sequence: CDR1 LNHDA, CDR2 SQIVND (reference sequence). The CDR3, as DNA: TGTGCCAGTAGTATCGGGGGGAACTATGGCTACACCTTC. This gives the protein CASSIGGNYGYTF.

CDR3: CANSRASGSYEQYF. CDR3 coding DNA: TGTGCCAACAGTCGGGCTAGCGGATCCTACGAGCAGTACTTC. The J gene is TRBJ2-7, the V gene TRBV5-8; 7 bases match TRBD2. The CDR3 runs 14 residues. Germline values: CDR1 SGHTS, CDR2 YDEGEE. V shed 9 bases and J 1 base; nucleotides not matched to a gene: 10.

This sequence joins TRBV30 and TRBJ2-5; TRBD1 aligns across 9 bases. The better agreement between TRBJ2-7 and the DNA end casts doubt on the J call. The CDR3 is 13 residues long. Germline lookup yields CDR1 GTSNPN and CDR2 SVGIG (reference sequence). This chain's CDR3 is CAWSPDRGNEQYF. The CDR3 DNA reads TGTGCCTGGAGCCCGGACAGGGGCAACGAGCAGTACTTC.

The genes are TRBV19 and TRBJ1-1; D is possibly TRBD1 (5 bases). Trimming stripped 1 base from V and 5 bases from J, with 11 bases between. CDR3 length equals 14 residues. The V gene's germline CDR1 is LNHDA and CDR2 SQIVND (reference sequence). The CDR3 DNA reads TGTGCCAGTAGTATAGGCCAGGGAGGGACTGAAGCTTTCTTT. The encoded protein is CASSIGQGGTEAFF.

The rearrangement joins TRBV7-2 to TRBJ1-2, with D maybe TRBD1 (6 bases). CDR3 length: 16 amino acids. Deletions cut 5 bases from V and 2 bases from J, with 18 bases between. CDR1 and CDR2 from the germline V gene are SGHTA and FQGNSA. CDR3 region: CASSTGGGATNYGYTF. CDR3 in DNA: TGTGCCAGCAGCACCGGCGGGGGGGCGACGAACTATGGCTACACCTTC.

The CDR3 nucleotides are TGTGCCACCCTCCACGGACTACCCACCACAGATACGCAGTATTTT. Translated, it gives CATLHGLPTTDTQYF. The genes are TRBV6-1 and TRBJ2-3; D perhaps matches TRBD2 (6 bases). The germline gives CDR1 MNHNS, CDR2 SASEGT. V was shortened by 10 bases and J by 2 bases, with 19 bases between the two germline ends. The CDR3 contains 15 residues.

The V call is TRBV19, the J call TRBJ2-4; weak D call: TRBD2 (5 bases). V lost 1 base and J lost 6, with 10 bases in between. CDR3 length equals 14 residues. The germline CDR1 and CDR2 sequences are LNHDA and SQIVND (reference sequence). The chain's CDR3 is CASSIGGSRNIQYF. The CDR3 region has the DNA TGTGCCAGTAGTATAGGAGGGTCCCGAAACATTCAGTACTTC.

The V call is TRBV6-6, the J call TRBJ2-1; the D is unclear. Germline V gene data show CDR1 as MNHNY and CDR2 as SVGAGI (reference sequence). The ends were cut back, 6 bases at V and 5 bases at J, with 17 bases in the middle. This CDR3 contains 15 residues. CDR3: CASSHGWKRDNEQFF. The CDR3 DNA sequence: TGTGCCAGCAGCCACGGGTGGAAGAGAGACAATGAGCAGTTCTTC.

The genes are TRBV19 and TRBJ1-5, with TRBD1 matching over 9 bases. The V segment lost 3 bases and the J segment 9 bases; nucleotides outside the gene matches: 6. Germline V gene lookup returns CDR1 LNHDA and CDR2 SQIVND (reference sequence). The CDR3 loop spans 14 amino acids. This chain's CDR3 is CASSMGQGLWPQHF. The DNA for the CDR3 is TGTGCCAGTAGTATGGGACAGGGTCTGTGGCCCCAGCATTTT.

This sequence joins TRBV15 and TRBJ1-2; 8 bases align to TRBD1. Per germline, CDR1 LNHNV and CDR2 YYDKDF (reference sequence). The CDR3 sequence is 15 residues long. Losses at the gene ends were 3 bases for V and 3 bases for J; bases not matched to a gene: 6. The CDR3 nucleotides read TGTGCCACCAGCAGGAATGGACAGGGAGACTATGGCTACACCTTC. Its protein product is CATSRNGQGDYGYTF.

The rearrangement links TRBV28 to TRBJ1-5, with 11 bases that match TRBD1. CDR3 size: 18 residues. CDR1 is MDHEN, CDR2 SYDVKM, per germline. V gave up 2 bases and J gave up 7 bases; unmatched junction bases: 13. The CDR3 coding sequence is TGTGCCAGCAGTTTAATCCGCACGGGGACAGGGGGAAGACAGCCCCAGCATTTT. This gives the protein CASSLIRTGTGGRQPQHF.